This T cell receptor beta chain appears in the sequencing data of a study of blood T cell repertoires in COVID-19. Study summary: COVID-19 samples from acute and convalescent phases originated in the United States, Italy and Spain. PBMCs, B-cell-depleted T cells, or T cells provided the cDNA or gDNA that made up the material.

The table came from immunoSEQ multiplex PCR; TCRdb's copy has only in-frame clones and leaves some out. The data show roughly 230,000 clones, roughly 83% seen once. This clone was seen a few times. The germline CDR1 and CDR2 sequences are SEHNR and FQNEAQ (reference sequence). CDR3 length: 16 amino acids. J was trimmed by 4 bases and V by 5 bases; bases with no gene match: 12. The clonotype comes from a middle-aged man with acute or convalescent COVID-19. This sequence joins TRBV7-9 and TRBJ1-2, with 8 bases aligning to TRBD1. The material sequenced was peripheral blood. In DNA form, the CDR3 reads TGTGCCAGCAGCCCCCCTGCTCAGGGGGCTGGCTATGGCTACACCTTC. This gives the protein CASSPPAQGAGYGYTF. Full variable domain (remainder filled in from reference TRBV7-9 and TRBJ1-2): DTGVSQNPRHKITKRGQNVTFRCDPISEHNRLYWYRQTLGQGPEFLTYFQNEAQLEKSRLLSDRFSAERPKGSFSTLEIQRTEQGDSAMYLCASSPPAQGAGYGYTFGSGTRLTVV.